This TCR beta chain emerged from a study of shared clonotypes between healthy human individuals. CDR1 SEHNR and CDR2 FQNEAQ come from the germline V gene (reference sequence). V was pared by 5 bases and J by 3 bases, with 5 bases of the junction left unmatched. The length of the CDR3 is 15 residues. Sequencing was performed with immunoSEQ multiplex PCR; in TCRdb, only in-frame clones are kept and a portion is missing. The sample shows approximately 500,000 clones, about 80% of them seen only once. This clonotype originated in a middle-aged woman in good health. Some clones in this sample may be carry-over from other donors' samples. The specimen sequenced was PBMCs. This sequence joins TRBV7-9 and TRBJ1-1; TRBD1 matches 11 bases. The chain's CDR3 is CASSRWTGGDTEAFF. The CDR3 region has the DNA TGTGCCAGCAGCCGATGGACAGGGGGCGACACTGAAGCTTTCTTT.